This section outlines one T cell receptor beta chain sequence together with its context. Here immunoSEQ multiplex PCR was the method, and the copy in TCRdb shows in-frame clones only, minus some. Of 90,000 to 100,000 clones in the sample, 80% to 90% are singletons; the top ten hold approximately 1.6%. V shed 0 bases, J shed 7 bases, and the junction held 4 bases outside the gene matches. This CDR3 has 16 residues. CDR1 SGHRS and CDR2 YFSETQ come from the germline V gene. This record belongs to a study of blood T cell repertoires in COVID-19. This sequence was found in an older man with acute or convalescent COVID-19. The chain has TRBV5-1 and TRBJ2-1, with TRBD2 matching 13 bases. Sequencing input: peripheral blood. The CDR3 loop is CASSLELAGGRNEQFF. The DNA of the CDR3 is TGCGCCAGCAGCTTGGAACTAGCGGGAGGGCGTAATGAGCAGTTCTTC.